The 22 T cell receptor beta chains presented below share a single source sample, sequenced in a study of CD8+ T cells in alopecia areata. Treatment indicated: oral pan-JAK inhibitor, 5-10 mg twice daily. TCR sequencing used cDNA made by reverse transcription of extracted RNA. Sequenced by immunoSEQ multiplex PCR; TCRdb stores in-frame clones only, minus some. The sample has 150,000 to 200,000 clones, roughly 58% seen once. This specimen was CD4+ T cells sorted from blood, taken around week 55, from a patient treated with tofacitinib. These receptors were obtained from a human donor with alopecia areata.

DNA of the CDR3: TGTGCCAGCAGCATCACGGGGGATCTAGAGACCCAGTACTTC. Its protein product is CASSITGDLETQYF. The rearrangement links TRBV7-2 to TRBJ2-5; a weak D match, TRBD2 (6 bases). The CDR3 is 14 residues long. In germline, CDR1 is SGHTA, CDR2 FQGNSA. Deletions cut 5 bases from V and 4 bases from J, with 14 bases between.

DNA of the CDR3: TGCAGCATCCGGACAGGGGCGAACACCGGGGAGCTGTTTTTT. It encodes CSIRTGANTGELFF. V gene TRBV29-1 combines with J gene TRBJ2-2, with 9 bases fitting TRBD1. Unmatched junction bases numbered 4, after V lost 8 bases and J lost 0 bases. The CDR3 length is 14 residues. Germline CDR1 reads SQVTM; CDR2 reads ANQGSEA.

The chain carries TRBV5-1 and TRBJ1-2; D perhaps matches TRBD1 (6 bases). The CDR3 spans 13 residues. Trimming stripped 1 base from V and 6 bases from J, with 10 bases between. Germline CDR1 and CDR2: SGHRS and YFSETQ. CDR3 bases: TGCGCCAGCAGCTTGAGGACAGACCATGGCTACACCTTC. This gives the protein CASSLRTDHGYTF.

The chain joins TRBV7-9 to TRBJ2-5; no firm D call. CDR1 and CDR2 from the germline V gene are SEHNR and FQNEAQ (reference sequence). The V and J ends lost 1 base and 2 bases respectively, with 11 bases between them. CDR3 size: 15 residues. The CDR3 loop is CASSLGSGGQETQYF. In nucleotides, the CDR3 is TGTGCCAGCAGCTTAGGTTCCGGCGGTCAAGAGACCCAGTACTTC.

This clone was detected only once. The V and J genes are TRBV30 and TRBJ2-7, with 10 bases matching TRBD1. V shed 6 bases and J 0 bases; nucleotides not matched to a gene: 2. The CDR3 covers 13 residues. CDR1 and CDR2 (germline): GTSNPN, SVGIG (reference sequence). CDR3: CACGTGVSYEQYF. The CDR3 DNA reads as TGTGCCTGTGGGACAGGGGTCTCCTACGAGCAGTACTTC.

V is TRBV7-8 and J is TRBJ2-4, with D maybe TRBD2 (5 bases). The CDR3 is 16 amino acids. CDR1 SGHVS and CDR2 FQNEAQ come from the germline V gene. The germline V and J ends were trimmed by 4 bases and 0 bases, with 13 bases remaining between them. The CDR3 is CASSSRRNLAKNIQYF. CDR3 coding DNA: TGTGCCAGCAGCTCCCGGAGGAATTTAGCCAAAAACATTCAGTACTTC.

V is TRBV7-8 and J is TRBJ2-2; D call uncertain. The germline gives CDR1 SGHVS, CDR2 FQNEAQ. The germline V and J ends were trimmed by 1 base and 4 bases, with 10 bases remaining between them. There are 15 residues in the CDR3. CDR3 nucleotides: TGTGCCAGCAGCTTAGTGGGGAAGGGCACCGGGGAGCTGTTTTTT. It specifies CASSLVGKGTGELFF.

V is TRBV4-1 and J is TRBJ2-5, with D possibly being TRBD1 or TRBD2 (5 bases each). Germline-derived CDR1 and CDR2 are MGHRA and YSYEKL. The CDR3 sequence is 15 residues long. V lost 2 bases and J 5 bases, leaving 15 bases between the germline ends. The DNA for the CDR3 is TGCGCCAGCAGCCAAATCCACCTGGGGGTGGAGACCCAGTACTTC. Translated: CASSQIHLGVETQYF.

V is TRBV25-1 and J is TRBJ1-1; 8 nucleotides match TRBD1. V was clipped by 1 base and J by 3 bases; unmatched bases: 7. Germline loops: CDR1 MGHDK, CDR2 SYGVNS. The CDR3 length is 16 residues. CDR3 sequence: CASSELRTGSDTEAFF. The CDR3 coding sequence is TGTGCCAGCAGTGAATTGAGGACAGGGTCGGACACTGAAGCTTTCTTT.

The chain employs TRBV30 and TRBJ2-2; weak D call: TRBD2 (5 bases). Per the germline V gene, CDR1 is GTSNPN and CDR2 is SVGIG (reference sequence). The CDR3 spans 15 residues. The V end lost 2 bases, the J end lost 1 base, and 11 bases lay between the germline ends. The CDR3 nucleotides are TGTGCCTGGAGTCCAAAGGACTGGAACACCGGGGAGCTGTTTTTT. This translates into CAWSPKDWNTGELFF.

In its sample, this clone was seen a few times. The chain joins TRBV4-2 to TRBJ1-6; perhaps TRBD1 as D (6 bases). This CDR3 has 14 amino acids. Trimming took 4 bases from V and 7 from J, leaving 11 bases between them. In germline, CDR1 is LGHNA, CDR2 YNFKEQ. The CDR3 coding sequence is TGTGCCAGCAGCCTAAACAGGGTCAATTCACCCCTCCACTTT. Its translation is CASSLNRVNSPLHF.

The V and J genes are TRBV30 and TRBJ2-3, with D unclear. The CDR3 length is 11 residues. From germline, CDR1 is GTSNPN and CDR2 SVGIG (reference sequence). The V and J ends lost 8 bases and 0 bases respectively, with 6 bases between them. CDR3 in amino acids: CAGGSTDTQYF. The DNA of the CDR3 is TGTGCCGGTGGGAGCACAGATACGCAGTATTTT.

There are a few counts of this clone. The chain is built from TRBV27 and TRBJ2-7; D may match TRBD1 or TRBD2 (5 bases each). The CDR3 contains 12 residues. Trimming took 5 bases from V and 11 from J, leaving 16 bases between them. The germline gives CDR1 MNHEY, CDR2 SMNVEV (reference sequence). Here the CDR3 DNA reads TGTGCCAGCAGTGCCCTCCGAGGGGAAGAGTACTTC. This translates into CASSALRGEEYF.

The rearrangement uses TRBV19 and TRBJ1-5; weak D call: TRBD1 (6 bases). V lost 0 bases and J 6 bases, leaving 9 bases between the germline ends. Germline CDR1 and CDR2: LNHDA and SQIVND (reference sequence). The CDR3 has 14 residues. As DNA, the CDR3 is TGTGCCAGTAGTATAGAAGGGGGTATTCAGCCCCAGCATTTT. Translation gives CASSIEGGIQPQHF.

The chain has TRBV29-1 and TRBJ2-7; TRBD1 matches 10 bases. CDR3 length equals 12 residues. Looked up from germline, CDR1 is SQVTM and CDR2 is ANQGSEA. With V trimmed by 7 bases and J by 7 bases, 7 bases remained unmatched. The CDR3 spells CSAGDRGREQYF. The CDR3 DNA reads as TGCAGCGCCGGGGACAGGGGAAGGGAGCAGTACTTC.

The J gene is TRBJ2-2, the V gene TRBV19; 8 bases line up with TRBD2. Trimming at V came to 5 bases and at J to 4 bases, leaving 6 bases not matched to a gene. The germline V gene encodes CDR1 LNHDA and CDR2 SQIVND (reference sequence). The CDR3 sequence is 15 residues long. The CDR3 spells CASSPRTSPTGELFF. In DNA, the CDR3 is TGTGCCAGTAGTCCGCGGACTAGCCCCACCGGGGAGCTGTTTTTT.

This clone was detected many times. The chain uses TRBV7-9 and TRBJ2-7; 10 bases fit TRBD1. V lost 4 bases to trimming and J lost 4 bases; unmatched junction nucleotides: 1. This CDR3 has 13 residues. Germline CDR1 reads SEHNR; CDR2 reads FQNEAQ (reference sequence). CDR3 DNA: TGTGCCAGCAGCTGGGACAGGGGTTACGAGCAGTACTTC. Translating gives CASSWDRGYEQYF.

The chain has TRBV28 and TRBJ1-2; 7 nucleotides agree with TRBD1. CDR3 length equals 15 residues. Germline-derived CDR1 and CDR2 are MDHEN and SYDVKM. V was clipped by 3 bases and J by 0 bases; unmatched bases: 4. For the CDR3, the DNA is TGTGCCAGCAGTTTTCTGGGACAGACTAACTATGGCTACACCTTC. Protein product: CASSFLGQTNYGYTF.

V usage is TRBV4-1 and J usage is TRBJ2-5, with D possibly being TRBD2 (7 bases). Deletions cut 1 base from V and 5 bases from J, with 14 bases between. The CDR3 runs to 15 residues. Germline V gives CDR1 MGHRA, CDR2 YSYEKL. Written as DNA, the CDR3 is TGCGCCAGCAGCCAAGCAGGGGCCGGGAGGGAGACCCAGTACTTC. Translation gives CASSQAGAGRETQYF.

This clone has only a few counts. The CDR3 here is CAGLRYGYTF. Here the CDR3 DNA reads TGTGCCGGCCTTAGATATGGCTACACCTTC. The chain links TRBV5-6 to TRBJ1-2, with D hard to call. The CDR3 is 10 amino acids. Deletions cut 10 bases from V and 5 bases from J, with 9 bases between. Germline CDR1 SGHDT, CDR2 YYEEEE.

The gene calls are TRBV7-9 and TRBJ2-7; no clear D. The germline V and J ends were trimmed by 5 bases and 7 bases, with 9 bases remaining between them. Germline V gene sequence: CDR1 SEHNR, CDR2 FQNEAQ (reference sequence). This CDR3 comprises 11 residues. CDR3: CASSTSDEQYF. The CDR3 nucleotides read TGTGCCAGCAGCACGAGCGATGAGCAGTACTTC.

The chain couples TRBV25-1 to TRBJ2-7; 7 nucleotides match TRBD1. The CDR3 spans 14 residues. Germline CDR1 is MGHDK and CDR2 is SYGVNS. The ends lost 6 bases at V and 4 bases at J; junction bases unmatched: 9. In DNA form, the CDR3 reads TGTGCCAGCAGCCGACAGGGAGCGCGGTACGAGCAGTACTTC. Residues: CASSRQGARYEQYF.